The rows below give T cell receptor beta chains drawn from one sample of a study of cytomegalovirus exposure and HLA in healthy donors. The table came from immunoSEQ multiplex PCR; TCRdb's copy has only in-frame clones and leaves some out. This sample yields about 240,000 clones, of which approximately 81% are seen a single time; 0.24% belongs to the top ten. Specimen: PBMCs. These receptors were obtained from a girl aged 2 to 9 in good health and CMV-seronegative. Both conserved end residues are part of each CDR3. The size field is filled for only some rows; it gives once, few, many or a size class.

v_call clone_size cdr3_aa
TRBV2 once CASIGTVSGANVLTF
TRBV9 - CASSGGGTSETQYF
TRBV12-2 - CASRPGGGFSGNTIYF
TRBV30 - CAWSPRRLAGGEQYF
TRBV6-1 few CASPVVGGDGQPQHF
TRBV10-3 - CAISGTANEQFF
TRBV9 - CASSVGLAGAQETQYF
TRBV5-1 - CASSLRQGQQTEAFF
TRBV11-2 - CASSYEGVPTNEKLFF
TRBV5-4 - CASSPFGLAGVRETQYF
TRBV9 - CASSVERGQGNTIYF
TRBV11-2 - CASSLIRGTSGSQAHEQYF
TRBV7-9 - CASSFQNRGRENTEAFF
TRBV19 - CASSLRTGRSEAFF
TRBV11-2 few CASSAGLGTAANYGYTF
TRBV18 once CASSPGRPTGELFF
TRBV13 - CASSAPGLTNTEAFF
TRBV4-1 - CASSQDEGAGSPLHF
TRBV6-1 - CASSESGQGAYEQYF
TRBV5-1 - CASSLDPVPHGYTF
TRBV6-5 - CATQKTTGGADTQYF
TRBV6-1 - CASSADRVGNTIYF
TRBV19 - CASSLGLDDYEQYF
TRBV13 - CASSLFGGNYGYTF
TRBV6-4 - CASTLEYGATEAFF
TRBV11-3 - CASSPTGTAAPTF
TRBV19 - CASSIGTGNEKLFF
TRBV10-3 - CAISGTGGNEQFF
TRBV7-9 - CASSSKVGTGGTTDTQYF
TRBV7-9 - CSSSLAGTGERSPLHF
TRBV12-5 - CASAPPGADTQYF
TRBV5-3 few CARSLAGGRMDEKLFF
TRBV6-5 - CASSYDQGTDTQYF
TRBV4-1 - CASSQGWGQNTEAFF
TRBV5-1 - CASSSTSGFYEQFF
TRBV27 - CASSLEPGETQYF
TRBV29-1 - CSVATGELFF
TRBV6-5 - CASSYRGGNTEAFF
TRBV20-1 - CSVAGEGTQYF
TRBV9 - CASSVTSGNWNEQFF
TRBV7-9 - CASSYRRENTEAFF
TRBV11-3 - CASSLDGAGGVEQYF
TRBV20-1 - CSAPFSGSPYF
TRBV6-1 - CASGRGGSEQFF